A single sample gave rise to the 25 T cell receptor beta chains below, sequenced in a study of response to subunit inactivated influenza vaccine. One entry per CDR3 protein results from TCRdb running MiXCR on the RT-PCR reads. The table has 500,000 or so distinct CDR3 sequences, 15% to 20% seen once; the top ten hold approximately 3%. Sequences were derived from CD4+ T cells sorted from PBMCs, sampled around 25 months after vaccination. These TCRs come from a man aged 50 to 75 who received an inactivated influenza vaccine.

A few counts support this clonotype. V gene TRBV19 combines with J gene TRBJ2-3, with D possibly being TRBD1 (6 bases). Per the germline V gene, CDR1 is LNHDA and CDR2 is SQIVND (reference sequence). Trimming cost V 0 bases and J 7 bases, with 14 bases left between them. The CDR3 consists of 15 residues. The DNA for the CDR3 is TGTGCCAGTAGTATAGAAAGAGGGGGATCTAATACGCAGTATTTT. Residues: CASSIERGGSNTQYF.

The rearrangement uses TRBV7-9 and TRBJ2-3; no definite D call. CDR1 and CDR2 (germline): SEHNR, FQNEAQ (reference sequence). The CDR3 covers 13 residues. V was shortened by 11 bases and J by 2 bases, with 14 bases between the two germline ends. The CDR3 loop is CAEYNGPTDTQYF. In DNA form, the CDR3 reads TGTGCCGAATACAACGGGCCCACAGATACGCAGTATTTT. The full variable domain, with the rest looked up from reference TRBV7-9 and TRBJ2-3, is DTGVSQNPRHKITKRGQNVTFRCDPISEHNRLYWYRQTLGQGPEFLTYFQNEAQLEKSRLLSDRFSAERPKGSFSTLEIQRTEQGDSAMYLCAEYNGPTDTQYFGPGTRLTVL.

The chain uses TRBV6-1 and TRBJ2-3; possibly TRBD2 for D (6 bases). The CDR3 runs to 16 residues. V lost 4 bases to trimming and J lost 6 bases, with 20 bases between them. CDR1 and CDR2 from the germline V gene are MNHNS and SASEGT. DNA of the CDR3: TGTGCCAGCAGTGCCGGGACTCCCGGGCTGGGTGATACGCAGTATTTT. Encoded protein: CASSAGTPGLGDTQYF.

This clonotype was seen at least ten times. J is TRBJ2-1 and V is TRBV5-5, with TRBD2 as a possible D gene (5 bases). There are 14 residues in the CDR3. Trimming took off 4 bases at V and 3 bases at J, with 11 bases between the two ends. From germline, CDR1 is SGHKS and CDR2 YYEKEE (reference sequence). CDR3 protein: CASSPAENYNEQFF. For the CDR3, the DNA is TGTGCCAGCAGCCCAGCGGAAAACTACAATGAGCAGTTCTTC.

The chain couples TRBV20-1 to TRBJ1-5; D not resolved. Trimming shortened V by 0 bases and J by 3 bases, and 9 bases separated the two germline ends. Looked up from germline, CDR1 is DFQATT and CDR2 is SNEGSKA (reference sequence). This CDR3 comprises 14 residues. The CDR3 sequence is CSARDGPINQPQHF. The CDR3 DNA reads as TGCAGTGCTAGAGATGGGCCGATCAATCAGCCCCAGCATTTT.

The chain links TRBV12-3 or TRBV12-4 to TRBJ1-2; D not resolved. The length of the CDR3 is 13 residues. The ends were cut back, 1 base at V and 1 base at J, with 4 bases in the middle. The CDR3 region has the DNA TGTGCCAGCAGTTTAGGGGATAACTATGGCTACACCTTC. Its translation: CASSLGDNYGYTF.

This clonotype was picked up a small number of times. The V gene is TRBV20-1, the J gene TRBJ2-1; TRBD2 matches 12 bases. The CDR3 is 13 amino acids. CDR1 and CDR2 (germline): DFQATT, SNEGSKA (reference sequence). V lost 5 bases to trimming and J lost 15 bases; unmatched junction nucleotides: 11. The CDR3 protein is CSASQGLAGGRFF. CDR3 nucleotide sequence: TGCAGTGCTTCACAGGGACTAGCGGGCGGACGGTTCTTC.

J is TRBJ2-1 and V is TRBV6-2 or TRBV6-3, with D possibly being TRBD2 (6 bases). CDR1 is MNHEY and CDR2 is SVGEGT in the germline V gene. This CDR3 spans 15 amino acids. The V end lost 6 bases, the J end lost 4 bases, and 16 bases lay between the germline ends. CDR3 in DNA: TGTGCCAGCAGATCACTGCCGGGGGAGTACAATGAGCAGTTCTTC. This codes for CASRSLPGEYNEQFF.

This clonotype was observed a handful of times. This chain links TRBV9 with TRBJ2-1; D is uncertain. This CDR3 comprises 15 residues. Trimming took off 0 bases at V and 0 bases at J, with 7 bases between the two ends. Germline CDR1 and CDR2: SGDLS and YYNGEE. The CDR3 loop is CASSVGPSSYNEQFF. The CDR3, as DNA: TGTGCCAGCAGCGTAGGACCGAGCTCCTACAATGAGCAGTTCTTC.

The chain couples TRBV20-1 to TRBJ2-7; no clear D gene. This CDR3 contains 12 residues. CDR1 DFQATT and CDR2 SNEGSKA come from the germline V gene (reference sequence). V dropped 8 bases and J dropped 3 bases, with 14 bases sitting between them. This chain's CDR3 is CSSRHLNYEQYF. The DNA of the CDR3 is TGCAGTTCGAGACACTTAAACTACGAGCAGTACTTC.

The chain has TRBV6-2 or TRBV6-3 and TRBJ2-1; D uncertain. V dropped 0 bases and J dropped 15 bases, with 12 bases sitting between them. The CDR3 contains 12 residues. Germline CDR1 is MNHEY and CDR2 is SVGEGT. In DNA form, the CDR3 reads TGTGCCAGCAGTTACTCGATGGCCACCCGGTTCTTC. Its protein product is CASSYSMATRFF.

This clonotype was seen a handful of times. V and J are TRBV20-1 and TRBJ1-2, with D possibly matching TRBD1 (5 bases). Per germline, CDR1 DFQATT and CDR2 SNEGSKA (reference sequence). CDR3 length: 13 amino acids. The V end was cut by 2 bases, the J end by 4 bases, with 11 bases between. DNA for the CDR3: TGCAGTGCTAGACAGGGAGCAGGCTATGGCTACACCTTC. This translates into CSARQGAGYGYTF.

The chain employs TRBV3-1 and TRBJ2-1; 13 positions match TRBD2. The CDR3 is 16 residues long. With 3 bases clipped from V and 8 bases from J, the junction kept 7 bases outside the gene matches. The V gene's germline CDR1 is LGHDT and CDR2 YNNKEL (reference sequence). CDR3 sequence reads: CASSHPLAGGFDEQFF. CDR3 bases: TGTGCCAGCAGCCACCCACTAGCGGGGGGGTTTGATGAGCAGTTCTTC.

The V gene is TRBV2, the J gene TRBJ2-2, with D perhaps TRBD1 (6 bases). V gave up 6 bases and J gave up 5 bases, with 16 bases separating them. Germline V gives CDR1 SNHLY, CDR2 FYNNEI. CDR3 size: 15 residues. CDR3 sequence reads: CASRAGASRTGELFF. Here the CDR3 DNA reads TGTGCCAGCAGGGCAGGGGCTAGCAGGACCGGGGAGCTGTTTTTT.

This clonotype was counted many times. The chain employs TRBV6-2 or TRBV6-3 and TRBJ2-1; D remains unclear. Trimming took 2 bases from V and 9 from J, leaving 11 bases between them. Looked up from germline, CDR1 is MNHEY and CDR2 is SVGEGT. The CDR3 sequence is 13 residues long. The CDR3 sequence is CASSYEIDREQFF. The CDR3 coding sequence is TGTGCCAGCAGTTACGAGATTGACCGTGAGCAGTTCTTC.

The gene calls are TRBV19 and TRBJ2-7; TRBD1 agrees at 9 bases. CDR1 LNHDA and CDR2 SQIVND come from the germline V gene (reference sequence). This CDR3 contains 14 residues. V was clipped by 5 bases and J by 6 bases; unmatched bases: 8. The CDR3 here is CASSSGTGFSEQYF. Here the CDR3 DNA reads TGTGCCAGTAGTTCCGGGACAGGGTTTTCCGAGCAGTACTTC. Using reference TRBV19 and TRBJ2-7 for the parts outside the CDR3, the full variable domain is DGGITQSPKYLFRKEGQNVTLSCEQNLNHDAMYWYRQDPGQGLRLIYYSQIVNDFQKGDIAEGYSVSREKKESFPLTVTSAQKNPTAFYLCASSSGTGFSEQYFGPGTRLTVT.

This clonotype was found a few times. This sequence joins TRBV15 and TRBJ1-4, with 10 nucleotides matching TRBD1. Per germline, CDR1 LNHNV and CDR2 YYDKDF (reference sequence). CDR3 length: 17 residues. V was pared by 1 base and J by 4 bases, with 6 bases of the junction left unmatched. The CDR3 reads CATSRGQGAVGNEKLFF. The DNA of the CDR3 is TGTGCCACCAGCAGAGGACAGGGGGCCGTGGGTAATGAAAAACTGTTTTTT.

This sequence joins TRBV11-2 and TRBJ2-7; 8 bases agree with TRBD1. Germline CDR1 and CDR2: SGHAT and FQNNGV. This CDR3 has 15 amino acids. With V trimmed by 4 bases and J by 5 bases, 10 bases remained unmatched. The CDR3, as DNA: TGTGCCAGCAGCTCGCCCCGAACAGGGGGGCACGAGCAGTACTTC. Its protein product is CASSSPRTGGHEQYF. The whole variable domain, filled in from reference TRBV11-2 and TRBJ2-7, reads EAGVAQSPRYKIIEKRQSVAFWCNPISGHATLYWYQQILGQGPKLLIQFQNNGVVDDSQLPKDRFSAERLKGVDSTLKIQPAKLEDSAVYLCASSSPRTGGHEQYFGPGTRLTVT.

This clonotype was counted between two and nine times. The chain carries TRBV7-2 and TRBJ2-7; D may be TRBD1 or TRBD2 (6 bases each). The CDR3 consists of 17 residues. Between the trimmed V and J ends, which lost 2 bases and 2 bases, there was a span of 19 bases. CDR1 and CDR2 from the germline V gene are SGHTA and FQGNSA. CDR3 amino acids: CASSLRVVGGRAYEQYF. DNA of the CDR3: TGTGCCAGCAGCTTAAGGGTAGTGGGGGGCCGGGCCTACGAGCAGTACTTC.

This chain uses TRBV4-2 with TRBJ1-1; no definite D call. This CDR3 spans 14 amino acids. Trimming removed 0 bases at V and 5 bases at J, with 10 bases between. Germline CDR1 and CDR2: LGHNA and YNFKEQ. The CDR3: CASSQDRIGTEAFF. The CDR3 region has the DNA TGTGCCAGCAGCCAAGATCGCATTGGTACTGAAGCTTTCTTT.

The CDR3 bases are TGCGCCAGCAGCTTGGAAGTGTGGACTGTGGATTCACCCCTCCACTTT. Its translation is CASSLEVWTVDSPLHF. This chain links TRBV5-1 with TRBJ1-6; D is unresolved. The ends were cut back, 0 bases at V and 8 bases at J, with 15 bases in the middle. The CDR3 runs to 16 residues. Per the germline V gene, CDR1 is SGHRS and CDR2 is YFSETQ.

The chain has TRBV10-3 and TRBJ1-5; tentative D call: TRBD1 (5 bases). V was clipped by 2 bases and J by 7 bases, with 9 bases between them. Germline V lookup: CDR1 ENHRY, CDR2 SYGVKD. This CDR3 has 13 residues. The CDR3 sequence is CAISEGGVQPQHF. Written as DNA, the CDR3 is TGTGCCATCAGTGAGGGGGGGGTACAGCCCCAGCATTTT.

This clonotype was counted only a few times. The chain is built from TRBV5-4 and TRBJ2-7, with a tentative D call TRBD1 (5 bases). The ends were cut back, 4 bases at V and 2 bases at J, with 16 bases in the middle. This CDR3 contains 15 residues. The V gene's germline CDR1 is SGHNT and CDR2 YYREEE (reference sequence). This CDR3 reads CASSPPGSRAYEQYF. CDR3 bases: TGTGCCAGCAGCCCCCCAGGGTCTCGAGCCTACGAGCAGTACTTC.

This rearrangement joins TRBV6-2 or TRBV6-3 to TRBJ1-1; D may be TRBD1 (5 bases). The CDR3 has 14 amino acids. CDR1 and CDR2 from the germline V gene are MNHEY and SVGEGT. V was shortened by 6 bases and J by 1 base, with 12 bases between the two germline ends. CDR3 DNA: TGTGCCAGCAGGAGAGATACAGGGAACACTGAAGCTTTCTTT. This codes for CASRRDTGNTEAFF.

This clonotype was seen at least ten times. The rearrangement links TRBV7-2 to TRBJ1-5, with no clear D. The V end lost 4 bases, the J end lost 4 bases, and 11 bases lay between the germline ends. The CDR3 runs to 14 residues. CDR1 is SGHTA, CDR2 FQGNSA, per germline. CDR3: CASSSGKGNQPQHF. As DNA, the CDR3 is TGTGCCAGCAGCTCCGGGAAGGGAAATCAGCCCCAGCATTTT.